These 13 T cell receptor beta chains originate from one sample sequenced in a study of blood T cell repertoires in COVID-19. Clones were sequenced by immunoSEQ multiplex PCR, and TCRdb holds only the in-frame ones, with some missing. This table holds approximately 320,000 clones, approximately 85% found once. Sequencing input: peripheral blood. The source of these receptors is a human donor in a cohort sampled during active COVID-19.

V usage is TRBV6-1 and J usage is TRBJ1-1, with a weak D call TRBD1 (6 bases). V lost 3 bases, J lost 5 bases, and 16 bases lay in between. This CDR3 comprises 15 residues. CDR1 is MNHNS, CDR2 SASEGT, per germline. The CDR3 sequence is CASSDHKQGLTEAFF. Written as DNA, the CDR3 is TGTGCCAGCAGTGACCATAAACAGGGTTTGACTGAAGCTTTCTTT.

The genes are TRBV6-5 and TRBJ1-1; 7 bases fit TRBD1. The V gene end was trimmed by 4 bases and the J gene end by 1 base; junction bases not matched to a gene: 6. Germline V gene lookup returns CDR1 MNHEY and CDR2 SVGAGI. The CDR3 totals 15 residues. CDR3 coding DNA: TGTGCCAGCAGTTTCCCAGGGGGAGGGAACACTGAAGCTTTCTTT. It translates to CASSFPGGGNTEAFF.

This rearrangement joins TRBV7-6 to TRBJ1-2, with 8 bases matching TRBD1. The CDR3 has 12 residues. Germline values: CDR1 SGHVS, CDR2 FNYEAQ. The J segment lost 4 bases and the V segment lost 8 bases, leaving 3 bases of the junction unmatched. In nucleotides, the CDR3 is TGTGCCAGCGGTACAGGGGGCTATGGCTACACCTTC. Amino acids: CASGTGGYGYTF.

The chain recombines TRBV27 with TRBJ1-5; the match to TRBD1 covers 9 bases. The germline V gene has CDR1 MNHEY and CDR2 SMNVEV (reference sequence). The CDR3 sequence is 14 residues long. Trimming at V came to 3 bases and at J to 9 bases, leaving 6 bases not matched to a gene. The CDR3 is CASSFGQGMMPQHF. The DNA of the CDR3 is TGTGCCAGCAGTTTTGGACAGGGGATGATGCCCCAGCATTTT.

CDR3 sequence: CASRDLGQPKYGYTF. The CDR3 DNA is TGTGCCAGCAGGGATCTCGGACAGCCGAAGTATGGCTACACCTTC. The J gene is TRBJ1-2, the V gene TRBV6-5, with TRBD1 as a possible D gene (6 bases). V shed 6 bases and J shed 5 bases, with 19 bases lying between them. Per the germline V gene, CDR1 is MNHEY and CDR2 is SVGAGI. CDR3 length equals 15 residues.

This clone has only a few counts. The chain has TRBV24-1 and TRBJ1-3; no clear D. Germline CDR1 reads KGHDR; CDR2 reads SFDVKD. The CDR3 is made up of 13 amino acids. The V gene lost 5 bases and the J gene lost 0 bases, with 4 bases spanning the gap. CDR3 sequence: CATSASSGNTIYF. As DNA, the CDR3 is TGTGCCACCAGTGCCAGCTCTGGAAACACCATATATTTT.

The rearrangement links TRBV9 to TRBJ2-1, with 7 positions matching TRBD1. This CDR3 contains 15 residues. Germline CDR1 and CDR2: SGDLS and YYNGEE. The junction had 4 bases not matched to a gene; V was cut back by 0 bases and J by 4 bases. The CDR3: CASSVAVGQYNEQFF. The CDR3 DNA reads as TGTGCCAGCAGCGTAGCTGTGGGACAGTACAATGAGCAGTTCTTC. Filled out from reference TRBV9 and TRBJ2-1, the complete variable domain reads DSGVTQTPKHLITATGQRVTLRCSPRSGDLSVYWYQQSLDQGLQFLIQYYNGEERAKGNILERFSAQQFPDLHSELNLSSLELGDSALYFCASSVAVGQYNEQFFGPGTRLTVL.

The chain uses TRBV12-3 or TRBV12-4 and TRBJ2-6; D remains unclear. This CDR3 has 13 residues. The V end lost 5 bases, the J end lost 1 base, and 3 bases lay between the germline ends. The CDR3 DNA is TGTGCCAGCAGTACTTCTGGGGCCAACGTCCTGACTTTC. Amino acid sequence: CASSTSGANVLTF.

Only one count was recorded for this clone. The chain has TRBV11-2 and TRBJ2-1; 7 bases are a match to TRBD2. Germline lookup yields CDR1 SGHAT and CDR2 FQNNGV. The CDR3 has 16 residues. V lost 5 bases, J lost 0 bases, and 7 bases stayed unmatched. CDR3 residues: CASSPLRGDSYNEQFF. The CDR3, as DNA: TGTGCCAGCAGCCCCCTCCGGGGGGACTCCTACAATGAGCAGTTCTTC.

The chain joins TRBV7-3 to TRBJ2-3; 10 bases are shared with TRBD2. Losses at the gene ends were 1 base for V and 2 bases for J; bases not matched to a gene: 12. The CDR3 spans 19 residues. The germline gives CDR1 SGHTA, CDR2 FQGTGA. The CDR3 DNA reads as TGTGCCAGCAGCTTAAATCCCAGTCTAGCGGGGGTCATCACAGATACGCAGTATTTT. Translated: CASSLNPSLAGVITDTQYF.

The gene calls are TRBV19 and TRBJ2-2; 7 bases are shared with TRBD1. Per germline, CDR1 LNHDA and CDR2 SQIVND (reference sequence). V lost 6 bases to trimming and J lost 1 base; unmatched junction nucleotides: 5. CDR3 length: 15 residues. CDR3 sequence: CASSYRGLNTGELFF. The CDR3 bases are TGTGCCAGTAGCTACAGGGGCCTGAACACCGGGGAGCTGTTTTTT. Supplemented by reference TRBV19 and TRBJ2-2, the full variable domain reads DGGITQSPKYLFRKEGQNVTLSCEQNLNHDAMYWYRQDPGQGLRLIYYSQIVNDFQKGDIAEGYSVSREKKESFPLTVTSAQKNPTAFYLCASSYRGLNTGELFFGEGSRLTVL.

The chain links TRBV7-9 to TRBJ1-1, with D perhaps matching TRBD1 (6 bases). The germline V gene has CDR1 SEHNR and CDR2 FQNEAQ (reference sequence). Trimming took off 3 bases at V and 11 bases at J, with 13 bases between the two ends. This CDR3 region has 12 residues. The CDR3 sequence: CASSLGAGVAFF. The CDR3 DNA reads as TGTGCCAGCAGCTTGGGGGCCGGGGTCGCTTTCTTT.

This clone was found a few times. The chain has TRBV24-1 and TRBJ1-2, with no clear D. The length of the CDR3 is 13 residues. Germline-derived CDR1 and CDR2 are KGHDR and SFDVKD. The ends were cut back, 5 bases at V and 4 bases at J, with 10 bases in the middle. DNA of the CDR3: TGTGCCACCAGTGTCGGGGTAGCCTATGGCTACACCTTC. Its protein product is CATSVGVAYGYTF.